The 31 T cell receptor beta chains given below trace back to one sample, sequenced in a study of T cells expressing NK-cell markers. TCRdb re-called the 5' RACE reads; every CDR3 protein appears as one record, without DNA. The listing records roughly 300,000 distinct CDR3 sequences. Specimen: blood T cells: a sorted CD56 or NKG2C T cell subset, CD4+ or CD8+ T cells, or bulk PBMC T cells (not recorded which). The source of these receptors is a woman between 18 and 69 years old in good health.

The chain carries TRBV20-1 and TRBJ1-1. The CDR3 covers 16 residues. Germline V gene sequence: CDR1 DFQATT, CDR2 SNEGSKA (reference sequence). CDR3 loop: CSASDSGGQVSTEAFF.

The chain couples TRBV2 to TRBJ1-5; TCRdb proposes TRBD1, but this gene call is untestable without DNA. Germline V gene sequence: CDR1 SNHLY, CDR2 FYNNEI. The CDR3 loop spans 14 amino acids. The CDR3 reads CASRGDRTNQPQHF.

This chain connects TRBV28 to TRBJ1-5; the TRBD1 assignment by TCRdb is unverifiable without DNA. The CDR3 runs 16 residues. CDR1 and CDR2 (germline): MDHEN, SYDVKM. The CDR3 reads CASSAYRDRNNQPQHF.

The rearrangement joins TRBV6-2 or TRBV6-3 to TRBJ1-1; the TRBD1 assignment by TCRdb is unverifiable without DNA. The germline V gene has CDR1 MNHEY and CDR2 SVGEGT. The length of the CDR3 is 14 residues. Here the CDR3 reads CASSVPGSAAEAFF.

CDR3 sequence reads: CASSLSPTAGEQYF. The chain uses TRBV5-1 and TRBJ2-7; TCRdb returns TRBD2, unconfirmable since there is no DNA. This CDR3 has 14 residues. The germline V gene encodes CDR1 SGHRS and CDR2 YFSETQ.

The V gene is TRBV7-9, the J gene TRBJ1-4; TCRdb's D gene call, TRBD1, goes unchecked for lack of DNA. The CDR3 totals 14 residues. Germline V gene data show CDR1 as SEHNR and CDR2 as FQNEAQ (reference sequence). The CDR3 loop is CATQEGQIYEKLFF.

J is TRBJ2-5 and V is TRBV20-1. Germline CDR1 DFQATT, CDR2 SNEGSKA (reference sequence). This CDR3 comprises 12 residues. This CDR3 is CSAIDSQETQYF.

CDR3 amino acids: CASSATGVDTDTQYF. This sequence joins TRBV7-2 and TRBJ2-3; TCRdb proposes TRBD1, but this gene call is untestable without DNA. This CDR3 comprises 15 residues. CDR1 SGHTA and CDR2 FQGNSA come from the germline V gene.

The rearrangement uses TRBV5-6 and TRBJ2-5; with no DNA, the TCRdb D assignment of TRBD2 cannot be verified. The germline V gene encodes CDR1 SGHDT and CDR2 YYEEEE. CDR3 length: 15 amino acids. CDR3 sequence reads: CASSFRLAQGETQYF.

The rearrangement links TRBV7-3 to TRBJ2-3; the D gene TCRdb calls, TRBD1, cannot be checked with no DNA. The CDR3 totals 12 residues. Per germline, CDR1 SGHTA and CDR2 FQGTGA. The CDR3: CASSPGKDTQYF.

The rearrangement links TRBV20-1 to TRBJ2-3; the D call from TCRdb, TRBD1, cannot be confirmed without DNA. CDR3 length: 13 residues. Germline-derived CDR1 and CDR2 are DFQATT and SNEGSKA (reference sequence). The chain's CDR3 is CSASSRDRDTQYF.

The genes are TRBV6-2 or TRBV6-3 and TRBJ2-7. Germline V gene sequence: CDR1 MNHEY, CDR2 SVGEGT. The CDR3 runs 17 residues. The CDR3 loop is CASSYQRPKKINYEQYF.

The chain joins TRBV12-3 or TRBV12-4 to TRBJ1-2; TCRdb calls TRBD1, which cannot be checked without DNA. There are 13 residues in the CDR3. CDR3 sequence reads: CASRADRGYGYTF.

This sequence joins TRBV21-1 and TRBJ2-1; TCRdb indicates TRBD1, and absent DNA this call remains unverified. TRBV21-1 is annotated as a pseudogene. CDR3 size: 15 residues. The CDR3 is CASSKMGAPYNEQFF.

The rearrangement joins TRBV5-1 to TRBJ2-7. The CDR3 sequence is 13 residues long. Germline V gene sequence: CDR1 SGHRS, CDR2 YFSETQ. The CDR3: CASSRQGSYEQYF.

CDR3 in amino acids: CASRLGQGRTGELFF. This chain connects TRBV6-2 or TRBV6-3 to TRBJ2-2; TCRdb names TRBD1, which stays unverified in the absence of DNA. The CDR3 covers 15 residues. Per the germline V gene, CDR1 is MNHEY and CDR2 is SVGEGT.

The gene calls are TRBV20-1 and TRBJ1-3; checking the TCRdb D call of TRBD1 is not possible without DNA. Germline CDR1 DFQATT, CDR2 SNEGSKA (reference sequence). The CDR3 is made up of 13 amino acids. The CDR3 protein is CSAGDRVGNTIYF.

The chain employs TRBV7-2 and TRBJ2-3; TCRdb outputs TRBD2, but without DNA this stays unchecked. The CDR3 covers 13 residues. Germline CDR1 is SGHTA and CDR2 is FQGNSA. The CDR3 sequence is CASSPSLLDTQYF.

The V and J genes are TRBV7-2 and TRBJ2-3. Germline V gives CDR1 SGHTA, CDR2 FQGNSA. The CDR3 loop spans 12 amino acids. The CDR3 sequence: CASSTGTDTQYF. Complete variable domain (other parts from reference TRBV7-2 and TRBJ2-3): GAGVSQSPSNKVTEKGKDVELRCDPISGHTALYWYRQSLGQGLEFLIYFQGNSAPDKSGLPSDRFSAERTGGSVSTLTIQRTQQEDSAVYLCASSTGTDTQYFGPGTRLTVL.

The chain employs TRBV5-1 and TRBJ2-1; with no DNA, the TCRdb D assignment of TRBD2 cannot be verified. Germline assignment: CDR1 SGHRS and CDR2 YFSETQ. The CDR3 totals 17 residues. CDR3 sequence: CASSFKPSGSNGGEQFF.

CDR3 region: CASSYPASSGRGLYEQYF. This chain joins TRBV11-1 and TRBJ2-7; TCRdb indicates TRBD2, and absent DNA this call remains unverified. CDR1 and CDR2 from the germline V gene are SGHAT and FQDESV (reference sequence). The CDR3 consists of 18 residues.

The V and J genes are TRBV6-1 and TRBJ1-3; TCRdb selects TRBD1, and the lack of DNA leaves this call unchecked. CDR1 and CDR2 from the germline V gene are MNHNS and SASEGT. The CDR3 has 15 amino acids. The CDR3 protein is CASGGGANSGNTIYF.

The chain combines TRBV10-3 with TRBJ2-7. CDR1 ENHRY and CDR2 SYGVKD come from the germline V gene. The CDR3 totals 11 residues. This CDR3 reads CAISDGYEQYF.

The rearrangement uses TRBV6-2 or TRBV6-3 and TRBJ2-3. CDR3 length: 13 residues. The V gene's germline CDR1 is MNHEY and CDR2 SVGEGT. This CDR3 is CASSYLNGDTQYF.

The chain has TRBV10-3 and TRBJ2-1; lacking DNA, the TRBD2 call made by TCRdb goes unchecked. There are 16 residues in the CDR3. The germline CDR1 and CDR2 sequences are ENHRY and SYGVKD. CDR3 region: CAISESGSTAYNEQFF.

The chain links TRBV6-5 to TRBJ2-1; TCRdb reports TRBD2, a call that lacks DNA to check it against. Per germline, CDR1 MNHEY and CDR2 SVGAGI. The CDR3 consists of 15 residues. The CDR3 here is CASSYQGLAYNEQFF.

This chain uses TRBV7-2 with TRBJ1-2; the D gene TCRdb calls, TRBD1, cannot be checked with no DNA. CDR1 is SGHTA and CDR2 is FQGNSA in the germline V gene. The length of the CDR3 is 15 residues. This CDR3 reads CASSPPGGQSYGYTF. Complete variable domain (other parts from reference TRBV7-2 and TRBJ1-2): GAGVSQSPSNKVTEKGKDVELRCDPISGHTALYWYRQSLGQGLEFLIYFQGNSAPDKSGLPSDRFSAERTGGSVSTLTIQRTQQEDSAVYLCASSPPGGQSYGYTFGSGTRLTVV.

CDR3 residues: CASSLRLLAGETQYF. The chain couples TRBV7-8 to TRBJ2-5; TCRdb returns TRBD2, unconfirmable since there is no DNA. This CDR3 comprises 15 residues. Germline CDR1 is SGHVS and CDR2 is FQNEAQ.

V usage is TRBV24-1 and J usage is TRBJ2-1. Germline CDR1 KGHDR, CDR2 SFDVKD. This CDR3 spans 18 amino acids. The CDR3 sequence: CATSDLHLSGSSYNEQFF.

V and J are TRBV9 and TRBJ1-2. The length of the CDR3 is 13 residues. Germline V gene sequence: CDR1 SGDLS, CDR2 YYNGEE. The CDR3 loop is CASSATVNYGYTF. Supplemented by reference TRBV9 and TRBJ1-2, the full variable domain reads DSGVTQTPKHLITATGQRVTLRCSPRSGDLSVYWYQQSLDQGLQFLIQYYNGEERAKGNILERFSAQQFPDLHSELNLSSLELGDSALYFCASSATVNYGYTFGSGTRLTVV.

J is TRBJ1-1 and V is TRBV19; TCRdb's D call, TRBD1, is unchecked because there is no DNA. The germline V gene has CDR1 LNHDA and CDR2 SQIVND (reference sequence). The CDR3 consists of 15 residues. The CDR3 region is CASNPRGTVPTEAFF.